This is a list of T cell receptor beta chains from one sample in a study of blood T cell repertoires in COVID-19. Assay: immunoSEQ multiplex PCR; the TCRdb copy retains only in-frame clones and omits some. Here the sample spans 85,000 to 130,000 clones, around 83% being singletons. The sequenced sample was peripheral blood. Receptors originate from an elderly woman with active or convalescent COVID-19. CDR3s include the opening cysteine and the closing phenylalanine or tryptophan. The order of the fields is J gene, V gene, D gene, clone size, CDR3 DNA, CDR3 protein. A D gene is named only where the DNA matches it firmly. Clone size is shown for a subset of rows, as once, few, many or a class of expanded clone.

j_gene: TRBJ2-1; v_gene: TRBV6-4; d_gene: TRBD1; abundance: few; CDR3nt: TGTGCCAGCAGATCGGGACAGGGGGCGGTTGAGCAGTTCTTC; CDR3aa: CASRSGQGAVEQFF
j_gene: TRBJ1-5; v_gene: TRBV10-3; d_gene: TRBD1; abundance: -; CDR3nt: TGTGCCATCAGGACAGGGTCCGATCAGCCCCAGCATTTT; CDR3aa: CAIRTGSDQPQHF
j_gene: TRBJ2-7; v_gene: TRBV4-3; d_gene: TRBD2; abundance: -; CDR3nt: TGCGCCAGCAGCCAAGCCGTAAATCTCCGCGGGAGCGGGGGCTACGAGCAGTACTTC; CDR3aa: CASSQAVNLRGSGGYEQYF
j_gene: TRBJ2-1; v_gene: TRBV7-2; d_gene: TRBD2; abundance: -; CDR3nt: TGTGCCAGCAGCCCAGGACTAGCGGGCTCCTACAATGAGCAGTTCTTC; CDR3aa: CASSPGLAGSYNEQFF
j_gene: TRBJ2-7; v_gene: TRBV28; d_gene: -; abundance: few; CDR3nt: TGTGCCAGCAGTTTGGAGACCTACGAGCAGTACTTC; CDR3aa: CASSLETYEQYF
j_gene: TRBJ2-5; v_gene: TRBV5-1; d_gene: TRBD1; abundance: once; CDR3nt: TGCGCCAGCAGCCGGAGACAGGGGGTCGGGACCCAGTACTTC; CDR3aa: CASSRRQGVGTQYF
j_gene: TRBJ2-5; v_gene: TRBV6-5; d_gene: -; abundance: -; CDR3nt: TGTGCCAGCAGTTACGGAGGGTTTAGTTCAGAGACCCAGTACTTC; CDR3aa: CASSYGGFSSETQYF
j_gene: TRBJ2-2; v_gene: TRBV5-4; d_gene: -; abundance: -; CDR3nt: TGTGCCAGCACCCCCCCGGGAGAGACCACCGGGGAGCTGTTTTTT; CDR3aa: CASTPPGETTGELFF
j_gene: TRBJ2-1; v_gene: TRBV7-2; d_gene: -; abundance: -; CDR3nt: TGTGCCAGCAGCTTAGCCGGGACACGGGGCTACAATGAGCAGTTCTTC; CDR3aa: CASSLAGTRGYNEQFF
j_gene: TRBJ2-3; v_gene: TRBV6-4; d_gene: TRBD1; abundance: -; CDR3nt: TGTGCCAGCTCCCGGGACAGGCACACAGATACGCAGTATTTT; CDR3aa: CASSRDRHTDTQYF
j_gene: TRBJ1-3; v_gene: TRBV25-1; d_gene: TRBD1; abundance: -; CDR3nt: TGTGCCAGCAGTGAGAAGACAGGGTTGCGGACTGGAAACACCATATATTTT; CDR3aa: CASSEKTGLRTGNTIYF
j_gene: TRBJ1-4; v_gene: TRBV4-1; d_gene: -; abundance: -; CDR3nt: TGCGCCAGCCGACAAAGGCAGGGGAAGGAAAAACTGTTTTTT; CDR3aa: CASRQRQGKEKLFF
j_gene: TRBJ1-1; v_gene: TRBV5-6; d_gene: -; abundance: -; CDR3nt: TGTGCCAGCACTGGGGCCTTGAGCACTGAAGCTTTCTTT; CDR3aa: CASTGALSTEAFF
j_gene: TRBJ1-5; v_gene: TRBV4-2; d_gene: -; abundance: -; CDR3nt: TGTGCCAGCAGCCAAGAAGGCCAGGGGTTAAGTCAGCCCCAGCATTTT; CDR3aa: CASSQEGQGLSQPQHF
j_gene: TRBJ2-7; v_gene: TRBV14; d_gene: TRBD2; abundance: -; CDR3nt: TGTGCCAGCAGCCAAATTAGCGGGAGTATCTACGAGCAGTACTTC; CDR3aa: CASSQISGSIYEQYF
j_gene: TRBJ1-1; v_gene: TRBV19; d_gene: TRBD1; abundance: -; CDR3nt: TGTGCCAGTATTGGTTGGGACAGAGTTACTGAAGCTTTCTTT; CDR3aa: CASIGWDRVTEAFF
j_gene: TRBJ2-2; v_gene: TRBV2; d_gene: -; abundance: -; CDR3nt: TGTGCCAGCAGCCCCCTCCGGGTAATGAACACCGGGGAGCTGTTTTTT; CDR3aa: CASSPLRVMNTGELFF
j_gene: TRBJ1-5; v_gene: TRBV20-1; d_gene: -; abundance: -; CDR3nt: TGCAGTGCTAGTGGGGAGACCAATCAGCCCCAGCATTTT; CDR3aa: CSASGETNQPQHF
j_gene: TRBJ2-3; v_gene: TRBV7-2; d_gene: -; abundance: -; CDR3nt: TGTGCCAGCAGCTTAATGAGAGACACCAAAGTCACAGATACGCAGTATTTT; CDR3aa: CASSLMRDTKVTDTQYF
j_gene: TRBJ1-1; v_gene: TRBV28; d_gene: -; abundance: -; CDR3nt: TGTGCCAGCACCAGTATGAACACTGAAGCTTTCTTT; CDR3aa: CASTSMNTEAFF
j_gene: TRBJ2-3; v_gene: TRBV27; d_gene: -; abundance: -; CDR3nt: TGTGCCAGCATAAAAACTGGTGCGAGTTGGGATACGCAGTATTTT; CDR3aa: CASIKTGASWDTQYF
j_gene: TRBJ1-2; v_gene: TRBV29-1; d_gene: TRBD1; abundance: once; CDR3nt: TGCAGCGTCGGACAGGAACCTTCTAACTATGGCTACACCTTC; CDR3aa: CSVGQEPSNYGYTF
j_gene: TRBJ2-7; v_gene: TRBV7-2; d_gene: -; abundance: -; CDR3nt: TGTGCCAGCAGCTTAGAGCGCGGGAACTGGAACGAGCAGTACTTC; CDR3aa: CASSLERGNWNEQYF
j_gene: TRBJ1-2; v_gene: TRBV5-8; d_gene: TRBD1; abundance: -; CDR3nt: TGTGCCAGCAGCCCGACCTCAAGGACAGGGAGCTACACCTTC; CDR3aa: CASSPTSRTGSYTF
j_gene: TRBJ2-1; v_gene: TRBV15; d_gene: -; abundance: -; CDR3nt: TGTGCCACCAGAGAATCGGGTGTTATGAATGAGCAGTTCTTC; CDR3aa: CATRESGVMNEQFF
j_gene: TRBJ1-1; v_gene: TRBV28; d_gene: -; abundance: -; CDR3nt: TGTGCCAGCACCCTCCCCCAGAAGAACACTGAAGCTTTCTTT; CDR3aa: CASTLPQKNTEAFF
j_gene: TRBJ1-6; v_gene: TRBV28; d_gene: TRBD1; abundance: -; CDR3nt: TGTGCCAGCAGTCGACAGGGTCGGTCCTATAATTCACCCCTCCACTTT; CDR3aa: CASSRQGRSYNSPLHF
j_gene: TRBJ2-7; v_gene: TRBV3-1/TRBV3-2; d_gene: TRBD2; abundance: -; CDR3nt: TGTGCCAGCAGCCAAGCCCCTTCGACTAGCGGGGGCTCCTACGAGCAGTACTTC; CDR3aa: CASSQAPSTSGGSYEQYF
j_gene: TRBJ2-5; v_gene: TRBV4-3; d_gene: TRBD2; abundance: -; CDR3nt: TGCGCCAGCAGCCGTGGACTAGCCAGGGAGACCCAGTACTTC; CDR3aa: CASSRGLARETQYF
j_gene: TRBJ2-7; v_gene: TRBV12-5; d_gene: -; abundance: -; CDR3nt: TGTGCTAGTGGTTTCCCCCCGGGACATGGCTACGAGCAGTACTTC; CDR3aa: CASGFPPGHGYEQYF
j_gene: TRBJ1-1; v_gene: TRBV6-1; d_gene: TRBD1; abundance: -; CDR3nt: TGTGCCAGCAGTGAACAGGGGGCTCACACTGAAGCTTTCTTT; CDR3aa: CASSEQGAHTEAFF
j_gene: TRBJ1-1; v_gene: TRBV6-2/TRBV6-3; d_gene: TRBD1; abundance: once; CDR3nt: TGTGCCAGCAGTTTAAGGACAGGGAACACTGAAGCTTTCTTT; CDR3aa: CASSLRTGNTEAFF
j_gene: TRBJ1-6; v_gene: TRBV25-1; d_gene: TRBD1; abundance: few; CDR3nt: TGTGCCAGCAGTTCACAGGGGTGGACCCTCCACTTT; CDR3aa: CASSSQGWTLHF
j_gene: TRBJ2-3; v_gene: TRBV14; d_gene: TRBD2; abundance: -; CDR3nt: TGTGCCAGCAGCCACATTAGACTAGCGGGAGGGCCCCCGGATACGCAGTATTTT; CDR3aa: CASSHIRLAGGPPDTQYF
j_gene: TRBJ1-1; v_gene: TRBV5-1; d_gene: -; abundance: -; CDR3nt: TGCGCCAGCAGCTCTCAGGGTACCACTGAAGCTTTCTTT; CDR3aa: CASSSQGTTEAFF
j_gene: TRBJ2-3; v_gene: TRBV7-8; d_gene: -; abundance: -; CDR3nt: TGTGCCAGCAGCCGAGACAGTAGAGCAGATACGCAGTATTTT; CDR3aa: CASSRDSRADTQYF
j_gene: TRBJ1-1; v_gene: TRBV3-1/TRBV3-2; d_gene: -; abundance: -; CDR3nt: TGTGCCAGCAGCCCGGGGGGGGGAGGCACTGAAGCTTTCTTT; CDR3aa: CASSPGGGGTEAFF
j_gene: TRBJ1-2; v_gene: TRBV4-2; d_gene: -; abundance: -; CDR3nt: TGTGCCAGCAGCCAAGATTATGCGGGGGGTTCTAACTATGGCTACACCTTC; CDR3aa: CASSQDYAGGSNYGYTF
j_gene: TRBJ2-7; v_gene: TRBV24-1; d_gene: -; abundance: -; CDR3nt: TGTGCCACCAGTGATTCCGGGACAACCAAATACGAGCAGTACTTC; CDR3aa: CATSDSGTTKYEQYF
j_gene: TRBJ2-6; v_gene: TRBV2; d_gene: -; abundance: -; CDR3nt: TGTGCCAGCAGTGCGGGGATGGGGGCCAACGTCCTGACTTTC; CDR3aa: CASSAGMGANVLTF
j_gene: TRBJ2-5; v_gene: TRBV9; d_gene: -; abundance: -; CDR3nt: TGTGCCAGCAGCCCGAGCCAGGAAGAGACCCAGTACTTC; CDR3aa: CASSPSQEETQYF
j_gene: TRBJ2-7; v_gene: TRBV9; d_gene: TRBD2; abundance: once; CDR3nt: TGTGCCAGCAGCATCCGGGGGGGCAAGGACGAGCAGTACTTC; CDR3aa: CASSIRGGKDEQYF
j_gene: TRBJ1-4; v_gene: TRBV2; d_gene: -; abundance: -; CDR3nt: TGTGCCAGCAGTATGGAGGGTGATGAAAAACTGTTTTTT; CDR3aa: CASSMEGDEKLFF
j_gene: TRBJ2-6; v_gene: TRBV19; d_gene: -; abundance: -; CDR3nt: TGTGCCAGTAGTATAGAGCGCTCTGGGGCCAACGTCCTGACTTTC; CDR3aa: CASSIERSGANVLTF
j_gene: TRBJ1-2; v_gene: TRBV28; d_gene: TRBD1; abundance: -; CDR3nt: TGTGCCAGCAGTTACGTGGACAGGGGCTATGGCTACACCTTC; CDR3aa: CASSYVDRGYGYTF
j_gene: TRBJ1-5; v_gene: TRBV2; d_gene: -; abundance: -; CDR3nt: TGTGCCAGCAGCCTTAGTCTGGGCAATCAGCCCCAGCATTTT; CDR3aa: CASSLSLGNQPQHF
j_gene: TRBJ1-1; v_gene: TRBV28; d_gene: -; abundance: -; CDR3nt: TGTGCCAGCAGTTTATATCGGGGAGCTGAAGCTTTCTTT; CDR3aa: CASSLYRGAEAFF
j_gene: TRBJ2-1; v_gene: TRBV28; d_gene: TRBD2; abundance: -; CDR3nt: TGTGCCAGCAGTCCCACTCGGCTAGCGGGAGGCCGCTACAATGAGCAGTTCTTC; CDR3aa: CASSPTRLAGGRYNEQFF
j_gene: TRBJ2-2; v_gene: TRBV7-2; d_gene: -; abundance: few; CDR3nt: TGTGCCAGCAGCTTAGCGCTAACGCGCACCGCGAACACCGGGGAGCTGTTTTTT; CDR3aa: CASSLALTRTANTGELFF
j_gene: TRBJ1-2; v_gene: TRBV7-9; d_gene: TRBD1; abundance: few; CDR3nt: TGTGCCAGCAGCTTCGCAGGGGGCGTCGATGGCTACACCTTC; CDR3aa: CASSFAGGVDGYTF
j_gene: TRBJ1-2; v_gene: TRBV28; d_gene: TRBD1; abundance: once; CDR3nt: TGTGCCAGCAGCCCCCCGAGACAGGGGGTGGGCTACACCTTC; CDR3aa: CASSPPRQGVGYTF
j_gene: TRBJ2-5; v_gene: TRBV28; d_gene: -; abundance: -; CDR3nt: TGTGCCAGCAGTTTTCCAGGGGGGTCCCGTCAGACCCAGTACTTC; CDR3aa: CASSFPGGSRQTQYF
j_gene: TRBJ1-1; v_gene: TRBV28; d_gene: TRBD1; abundance: -; CDR3nt: TGTGCCAGCAGTTTAACAGGGGCTGGTGAAGCTTTCTTT; CDR3aa: CASSLTGAGEAFF
j_gene: TRBJ1-3; v_gene: TRBV7-9; d_gene: -; abundance: -; CDR3nt: TGTGCCAGCAGCGAAAATCGGGACATATCTGGAAACACCATATATTTT; CDR3aa: CASSENRDISGNTIYF
j_gene: TRBJ1-4; v_gene: TRBV7-9; d_gene: -; abundance: once; CDR3nt: TGTGCCAGCAGTAGCGACGGGGTGTTCGGGGAAAAACTGTTTTTT; CDR3aa: CASSSDGVFGEKLFF